This T cell receptor (beta chain) was profiled in a study of graft-versus-host responses after intestinal transplantation. Measured with immunoSEQ multiplex PCR; TCRdb has only the in-frame clones, and not every one. The sample has 70,000 or so clones, approximately 80% seen once; the top ten hold 0.39%. Germline CDR1 is SNHLY and CDR2 is FYNNEI. V was pared by 6 bases and J by 4 bases, with 7 bases of the junction left unmatched. The CDR3 consists of 15 residues. As for this clone: Its antigen remains unknown.

Study-wide results and caveats: There was an association between peak levels of circulating GvH clones and early post-transplant HvG declines. There were GvH clones found in recipient marrow, and some of them appeared first in ileum or blood.

The receptor comes from a human donor who was the organ donor for an intestinal transplant. The sample here was unstimulated CD4+ T cells sorted from spleen or lymph node cells, taken before transplant. The chain recombines TRBV2 with TRBJ2-2; 8 bases line up with TRBD1. DNA of the CDR3: TGTGCCAGCAGCACTGGACAGGGCGTCACCGGGGAGCTGTTTTTT. Its translation: CASSTGQGVTGELFF.